A few counts support the clone carrying this T cell receptor beta chain. These data originate in a study of cytomegalovirus exposure and HLA in healthy donors. Overall study: Genetic ancestry analysis placed under 90% of the 300 to 500 donors that were genotyped in the Caucasian-associated cluster.

A multiplex PCR was run with 60 Vbeta primers and 13 Jbeta primers. Sequencing was performed with immunoSEQ multiplex PCR; in TCRdb, only in-frame clones are kept and a portion is missing. Here the sample spans some 160,000 clones, around 84% being singletons. The sample consisted of PBMCs. The sequence was collected from a woman in her forties in good health and CMV-seronegative.

For the CDR3, the DNA is TGTGCCAGCAGTTTATATGGCAGTTCCCTGGAAAAACTGTTTTTT. Protein sequence: CASSLYGSSLEKLFF. This chain links TRBV28 with TRBJ1-4; no reliable D call. CDR3 length: 15 residues. Germline values: CDR1 MDHEN, CDR2 SYDVKM. V was shortened by 1 base and J by 8 bases, with 14 bases between the two germline ends.